A selection of T cell receptor beta chains follows, all from one sample in a study of blood T cells in healthy people across ages. TCRdb processed the 5' RACE reads anew with MiXCR; each CDR3 protein has one entry. The sample records over 500,000 distinct CDR3 sequences, roughly a quarter being singletons. The same data also went into a second study, on T cells of mothers and their children.

Specimen: blood. The receptor set was obtained from a boy younger than 10 in good health. The CDR3 runs from the conserved cysteine through the conserved F or W. The order of the fields is D gene, V gene, clone size, J gene, CDR3 protein, CDR3 DNA. A D gene is named only where the DNA matches it firmly. Clone size is stated in some rows and not others, as once, few, many or a class when expanded.

D: -
V: TRBV5-1
size: few
J: TRBJ2-7
CDR3: CASSLAGDGGEQYF
DNA: TGCGCCAGCAGCTTGGCTGGGGACGGCGGGGAGCAGTACTTC

D: -
V: TRBV27
size: -
J: TRBJ1-2
CDR3: CASRIPGQNYGYTF
DNA: TGTGCCAGCAGGATCCCGGGGCAAAACTATGGCTACACCTTC

D: -
V: TRBV7-2
size: few
J: TRBJ2-7
CDR3: CASSFSESYEQYF
DNA: TGTGCCAGCAGCTTCAGTGAGTCCTACGAGCAGTACTTC

D: -
V: TRBV5-1
size: -
J: TRBJ2-1
CDR3: CASSYAPPDDYNEQFF
DNA: TGCGCCAGCAGCTACGCACCCCCGGACGACTACAATGAGCAGTTCTTC

D: TRBD2
V: TRBV5-5
size: -
J: TRBJ2-7
CDR3: CASSGGLALGEYF
DNA: TGTGCCAGCAGCGGCGGACTAGCCCTGGGAGAGTACTTC

D: -
V: TRBV29-1
size: few
J: TRBJ2-7
CDR3: CSVVPGSWGEQYF
DNA: TGCAGCGTTGTCCCGGGTAGCTGGGGCGAGCAGTACTTC

D: TRBD2
V: TRBV20-1
size: many
J: TRBJ2-5
CDR3: CSAKTSAQETQYF
DNA: TGCAGTGCAAAAACTAGCGCTCAAGAGACCCAGTACTTC

D: TRBD1
V: TRBV4-3
size: -
J: TRBJ1-1
CDR3: CASSQDRQGVPEAFF
DNA: TGCGCCAGCAGCCAAGATCGGCAGGGGGTCCCTGAAGCTTTCTTT

D: TRBD2
V: TRBV7-9
size: -
J: TRBJ2-5
CDR3: CASSPYSTSGGKRQYF
DNA: TGTGCCAGCAGCCCCTATTCGACTAGCGGGGGAAAACGCCAGTACTTC

D: -
V: TRBV5-6
size: -
J: TRBJ2-3
CDR3: CASDRGGGTDTQYF
DNA: TGTGCCAGCGACCGAGGGGGAGGCACAGATACGCAGTATTTT

D: -
V: TRBV29-1
size: -
J: TRBJ2-1
CDR3: CSAGRGTYNEQFF
DNA: TGCAGCGCGGGACGGGGCACTTACAATGAGCAGTTCTTC

D: -
V: TRBV12-3/TRBV12-4
size: -
J: TRBJ1-4
CDR3: CASSPAGFNEKLFF
DNA: TGTGCCAGCAGTCCCGCGGGTTTTAATGAAAAACTGTTTTTT

D: TRBD2
V: TRBV7-2
size: -
J: TRBJ2-3
CDR3: CASRGSGRARDTQYF
DNA: TGTGCCAGCAGGGGAAGTGGGAGGGCCAGAGATACGCAGTATTTT

D: -
V: TRBV29-1
size: -
J: TRBJ2-5
CDR3: CSVGDLISEFF
DNA: TGCAGCGTCGGGGACTTGATTTCAGAGTTCTTC

D: -
V: TRBV30
size: -
J: TRBJ1-4
CDR3: CAWLIQGGEKLFF
DNA: TGTGCCTGGCTGATCCAGGGTGGGGAAAAACTGTTTTTT

D: TRBD1
V: TRBV25-1
size: few
J: TRBJ1-4
CDR3: CASSGGTASNEKLFF
DNA: TGTGCCAGCAGTGGGGGGACAGCAAGTAATGAAAAACTCTTTTTT

D: -
V: TRBV7-8
size: -
J: TRBJ2-7
CDR3: CASTSMSSEQYF
DNA: TGTGCCAGCACCTCGATGTCGTCCGAGCAGTACTTC

D: TRBD2
V: TRBV12-3/TRBV12-4
size: -
J: TRBJ2-3
CDR3: CASSSGLAVADTQYF
DNA: TGTGCCAGCAGTTCAGGACTAGCGGTGGCAGATACGCAGTATTTT

D: -
V: TRBV5-4
size: few
J: TRBJ2-4
CDR3: CASSLGTAKSIQYF
DNA: TGTGCCAGCAGCTTGGGGACGGCCAAAAGCATTCAGTACTTC

D: TRBD1
V: TRBV5-1
size: -
J: TRBJ1-1
CDR3: CASSTGQGATEASF
DNA: TGCGCCAGCAGCACAGGACAGGGGGCGACTGAAGCTTCCTTT

D: -
V: TRBV3-1
size: -
J: TRBJ2-5
CDR3: CASSRDGYQETQYF
DNA: TGTGCCAGCAGCCGGGACGGATACCAAGAGACCCAGTACTTC

D: -
V: TRBV6-5
size: few
J: TRBJ1-1
CDR3: CASSYRADSEAFF
DNA: TGTGCCAGCAGTTACAGGGCGGATTCTGAAGCTTTCTTT

D: -
V: TRBV6-5
size: -
J: TRBJ2-7
CDR3: CASSYLRGGRYEQYF
DNA: TGTGCCAGCAGTTACCTGAGGGGGGGGCGCTACGAGCAGTACTTC

D: TRBD2
V: TRBV19
size: -
J: TRBJ2-1
CDR3: CASSMGLGEQFF
DNA: TGTGCCAGTAGTATGGGACTAGGTGAGCAGTTCTTC

D: -
V: TRBV24-1
size: -
J: TRBJ2-7
CDR3: CANARDRHEQYF
DNA: TGTGCCAACGCCCGAGACAGACACGAGCAGTACTTC

D: -
V: TRBV3-1
size: -
J: TRBJ2-7
CDR3: CASSQWTDSYEQYF
DNA: TGTGCCAGCAGCCAATGGACAGACTCCTACGAGCAGTACTTC

D: -
V: TRBV6-5
size: -
J: TRBJ1-5
CDR3: CASSYAGSGPQHF
DNA: TGTGCCAGCAGTTACGCAGGGTCCGGGCCCCAGCATTTT

D: -
V: TRBV20-1
size: few
J: TRBJ2-5
CDR3: CSARAPGRPQETQYF
DNA: TGCAGTGCTAGGGCCCCAGGGCGACCTCAAGAGACCCAGTACTTC

D: -
V: TRBV9
size: -
J: TRBJ2-5
CDR3: CASSGSVGAKTQYF
DNA: TGTGCCAGCAGCGGGAGCGTGGGAGCAAAGACCCAGTACTTC

D: TRBD2
V: TRBV20-1
size: -
J: TRBJ2-1
CDR3: CSARDPAGGKNEQFF
DNA: TGCAGTGCTAGAGATCCAGCGGGGGGGAAGAATGAGCAGTTCTTC

D: -
V: TRBV10-3
size: -
J: TRBJ2-7
CDR3: CAIGTRGYEQYF
DNA: TGTGCCATCGGGACCCGGGGCTACGAGCAGTACTTC

D: -
V: TRBV29-1
size: few
J: TRBJ1-2
CDR3: CSVGDPVGGFSINYGYTF
DNA: TGCAGCGTTGGGGATCCGGTAGGGGGTTTCTCGATTAACTATGGCTACACCTTC

D: TRBD2
V: TRBV7-2
size: many
J: TRBJ2-5
CDR3: CASSLGGVQETQYF
DNA: TGTGCCAGCAGCTTGGGGGGGGTGCAAGAGACCCAGTACTTC